The rows below give T cell receptor beta chains drawn from one sample of a study of OX40 agonist ivuxolimab in advanced cancers. This table comes from immunoSEQ multiplex PCR, and its TCRdb copy is limited to in-frame clones, with some not included. Altogether about 50,000 clones are present, 70% to 85% being singletons, with the ten largest covering 1.5% to 2%. This specimen consisted of CD4+ or CD8+ T cells sorted from blood, obtained in a trial of the OX40 agonist ivuxolimab. The receptor source for this set is an adult with an advanced solid tumor such as melanoma, head and neck, liver or kidney cancer. CDR3s include the opening cysteine and the closing phenylalanine or tryptophan. D genes are given only for firm matches. Size is stated for part of the rows, as once, few or many counts, or as a class when the clone is expanded.

v_gene	j_gene	abundance	d_gene	CDR3nt	CDR3aa
TRBV7-3	TRBJ2-1	NA	TRBD2	TGTGCCAGCAGCATTTCCGGGACTAGCGGGTACAATGAGCAGTTCTTC	CASSISGTSGYNEQFF
TRBV5-6	TRBJ1-2	NA	TRBD1	TGTGCCAGCAGCCCGGGACAGGCCTATGGCTACACCTTC	CASSPGQAYGYTF
TRBV5-4	TRBJ1-6	NA	NA	TGTGCCAGCAGCCTCCAACTAGGGCCGAATTCACCCCTCCACTTT	CASSLQLGPNSPLHF
TRBV2	TRBJ2-1	NA	NA	TGTGCCAGCAGTGAAGTATCGGGGGGCCAGTCGCAGTTCTTC	CASSEVSGGQSQFF
TRBV7-2	TRBJ1-6	NA	NA	TGTGCCAGCAGCCGGACAGCCTCCTATAATTCACCCCTCCACTTT	CASSRTASYNSPLHF
TRBV18	TRBJ2-1	NA	TRBD2	TGTGCCAGCTCCGTAGCGGGGGCAGGCGATGAGCAGTTCTTC	CASSVAGAGDEQFF
TRBV6-1	TRBJ2-5	NA	NA	TGTGCCAGCAGCGGGCCTCAGGGTATGGTGACCCAGTACTTC	CASSGPQGMVTQYF
TRBV25-1	TRBJ2-1	few	NA	TGTGCCAGCAGTATACAAGGGTTTAAAAATGAGCAGTTCTTC	CASSIQGFKNEQFF
TRBV19	TRBJ2-5	NA	NA	TGTGCCAGTAGGCCCGGCCAGGGGAACCAAGAGACCCAGTACTTC	CASRPGQGNQETQYF
TRBV2	TRBJ1-5	once	NA	TGTGCCAGCGGGTTGGAAGTGGATAGCAATCAGCCCCAGCATTTT	CASGLEVDSNQPQHF
TRBV5-1	TRBJ1-2	NA	NA	TGCGCCAGCAGCCCCCAGCAAGGCTATGGCTACACCTTC	CASSPQQGYGYTF
TRBV7-2	TRBJ2-4	NA	NA	TGTGCCAGCAGCTCTTCTCGGGGGGCGCAAATTCAGTACTTC	CASSSSRGAQIQYF
TRBV6-4	TRBJ2-1	NA	NA	TGTGCCAGCCGTGTAGGGGGGGGCCCCTTTGATGAGCAGTTCTTC	CASRVGGGPFDEQFF
TRBV5-1	TRBJ2-6	NA	NA	TGCGCCAGCCTAGAGGCAGGGGCCAACGTCCTGACTTTC	CASLEAGANVLTF
TRBV5-6	TRBJ1-2	NA	TRBD1	TGTGCCAGCAGCTTGGCCACGGGACAGGGGGCTATTCATGGCTACACCTTC	CASSLATGQGAIHGYTF
TRBV9	TRBJ1-2	NA	TRBD1	TGTGCCAGCAGCGGAGGGGGCAGACTCTATGGCTACACCTTC	CASSGGGRLYGYTF
TRBV5-4	TRBJ1-2	NA	NA	TGTGCCAGCACCACCATCGGATCTGGCTACACCTTC	CASTTIGSGYTF
TRBV5-5	TRBJ2-7	NA	NA	TGTGCCAGCAGCTTGTCCCCGGCTCAACGAACTAACGAGCAGTACTTC	CASSLSPAQRTNEQYF
TRBV9	TRBJ1-2	NA	NA	TGTGCCAGCAGCGACAGGACCGGGTCAGGTGGTGGCTACACCTTC	CASSDRTGSGGGYTF
TRBV30	TRBJ1-2	few	NA	TGTGCCTGGAGTGACCAGGGTAACTATGGCTACACCTTC	CAWSDQGNYGYTF
TRBV18	TRBJ2-5	NA	NA	TGTGCCAGCTCACCAGTAGGCGGCGAGACCCAGTACTTC	CASSPVGGETQYF
TRBV9	TRBJ1-1	NA	TRBD1	TGTGCCAGCAGCGGGACAGGGGCGAACACTGAAGCTTTCTTT	CASSGTGANTEAFF
TRBV19	TRBJ1-2	NA	NA	TGTGCCAGTAGCCAGCTCGAGGAGGGATGGTATGGCTACACCTTC	CASSQLEEGWYGYTF
TRBV6-1	TRBJ1-5	NA	TRBD1	TGTGCCAGCGATAAACAAGGGGGCAAGACTCAGCCCCAGCATTTT	CASDKQGGKTQPQHF
TRBV7-8	TRBJ2-2	NA	NA	TGTGCCAGCAAACCCAGAATCACCTTAGGCAACACCGGGGAGCTGTTTTTT	CASKPRITLGNTGELFF
TRBV6-6	TRBJ2-5	NA	NA	TGTGCCAGCAGTGGAACCCAGGAGACCCAGTACTTC	CASSGTQETQYF
TRBV13	TRBJ1-2	NA	TRBD1	TGTGCCAGCAGCTCCCAGACAGGGGATAATGGCTACACCTTC	CASSSQTGDNGYTF
TRBV5-1	TRBJ1-2	NA	NA	TGCGCCAGCTCCCGAGGGGCTGGTGGCTACACCTTC	CASSRGAGGYTF
TRBV6-1	TRBJ2-3	NA	NA	TGTGCCAGCATCCGGGCTGGGGCCAGCACAGATACGCAGTATTTT	CASIRAGASTDTQYF
TRBV30	TRBJ1-3	NA	TRBD1	TGTGCCTGGCGCGGGACAGCCTCTGGAAACACCATATATTTT	CAWRGTASGNTIYF
TRBV2	TRBJ2-5	NA	TRBD1	TGTGCCAGCAGCCGGACAGGCCAAGAGACCCAGTACTTC	CASSRTGQETQYF
TRBV5-6	TRBJ2-3	NA	NA	TGTGCCAGCAGCTTGGGGTTCACAGATACGCAGTATTTT	CASSLGFTDTQYF